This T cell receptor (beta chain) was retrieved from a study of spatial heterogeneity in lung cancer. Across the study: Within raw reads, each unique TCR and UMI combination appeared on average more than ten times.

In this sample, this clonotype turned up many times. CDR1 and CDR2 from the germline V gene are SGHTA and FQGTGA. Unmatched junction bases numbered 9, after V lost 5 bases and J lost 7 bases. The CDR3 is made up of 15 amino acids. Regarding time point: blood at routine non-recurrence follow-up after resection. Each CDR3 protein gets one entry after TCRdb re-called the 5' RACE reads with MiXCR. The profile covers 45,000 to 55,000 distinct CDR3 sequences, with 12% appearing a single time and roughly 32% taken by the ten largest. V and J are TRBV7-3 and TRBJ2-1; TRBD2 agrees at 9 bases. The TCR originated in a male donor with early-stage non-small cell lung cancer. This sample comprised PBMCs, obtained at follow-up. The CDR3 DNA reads TGTGCCAGCAGCGTGACTAGCGGTGCCCAGAATGAGCAGTTCTTC. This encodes CASSVTSGAQNEQFF.